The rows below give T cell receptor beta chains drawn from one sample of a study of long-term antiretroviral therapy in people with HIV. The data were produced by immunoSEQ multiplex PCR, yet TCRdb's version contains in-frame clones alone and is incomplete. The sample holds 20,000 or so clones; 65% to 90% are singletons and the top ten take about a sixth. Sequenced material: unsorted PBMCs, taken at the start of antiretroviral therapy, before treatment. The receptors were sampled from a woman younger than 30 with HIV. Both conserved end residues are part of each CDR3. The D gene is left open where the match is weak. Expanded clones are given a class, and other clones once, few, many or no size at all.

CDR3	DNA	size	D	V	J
CAISESGTVNTEAFF	TGTGCCATCAGTGAGTCCGGGACGGTGAACACTGAAGCTTTCTTT	.	.	TRBV10-3	TRBJ1-1
CASSQEGGSGNTIYF	TGCGCCAGCAGCCAAGAGGGGGGTTCTGGAAACACCATATATTTT	.	.	TRBV4-3	TRBJ1-3
CSALTGGITYEQYF	TGCAGCGCCCTGACAGGCGGGATTACCTACGAGCAGTACTTC	.	.	TRBV29-1	TRBJ2-7
CASSNHLGRTDTQYF	TGTGCCAGCAGCAATCACCTAGGACGCACAGATACGCAGTATTTT	.	.	TRBV28	TRBJ2-3
CASSPGQTQETQYF	TGTGCCAGCTCACCAGGGCAGACCCAAGAGACCCAGTACTTC	.	.	TRBV18	TRBJ2-5
CASSFTSGGYSYEQYF	TGTGCCAGCAGCTTCACTTCCGGGGGATACTCCTACGAGCAGTACTTC	few	.	TRBV7-2	TRBJ2-7
CASSEDIGSPYNEQFF	TGTGCCAGCAGCGAGGACATAGGAAGTCCTTACAATGAGCAGTTCTTC	.	.	TRBV7-3	TRBJ2-1
CASSQGYPGSYEQYF	TGCGCCAGCAGCCAAGGGTACCCAGGGAGCTACGAGCAGTACTTC	.	.	TRBV4-1	TRBJ2-7
CASSPRRTGEFSF	TGTGCCAGCAGCCCTAGGAGGACAGGAGAATTTTCCTTC	.	TRBD1	TRBV7-2	TRBJ1-2
CASSLELAGTGELFF	TGCGCCAGCAGCTTGGAGCTAGCGGGGACCGGGGAGCTGTTTTTT	.	TRBD2	TRBV5-1	TRBJ2-2
CASSLASNEQFF	TGTGCCAGCAGCTTAGCCTCCAATGAGCAGTTCTTC	few	.	TRBV7-9	TRBJ2-1
CASSLEGGDEAFF	TGTGCCAGCAGCTTAGAGGGCGGGGATGAAGCTTTCTTT	.	.	TRBV7-9	TRBJ1-1
CASSFGGTSGGRSTDTQYF	TGCGCCAGCAGCTTTGGCGGGACTAGCGGGGGGCGGAGCACAGATACGCAGTATTTT	.	TRBD2	TRBV5-1	TRBJ2-3
CASSLSQIMTEAFF	TGTGCCAGCAGTTTGTCCCAAATTATGACTGAAGCTTTCTTT	large	.	TRBV6-5	TRBJ1-1
CASSQGTSGNTIYF	TGTGCTAGCAGCCAGGGAACATCCGGAAACACCATATATTTT	.	.	TRBV7-7	TRBJ1-3
CASSVGTDSYEQYF	TGTGCCAGCAGCGTGGGGACAGACTCCTACGAGCAGTACTTC	few	TRBD1	TRBV6-1	TRBJ2-7